These 29 T cell receptor beta chains came from one sample sequenced in a study of somatic mutations in cytotoxic T cells in rheumatoid arthritis. The method was immunoSEQ multiplex PCR; TCRdb's version includes in-frame clones alone and lacks a portion of them. The table includes under 25,000 clones, 75% to 90% detected once. Specimen: CD8+ T cells sorted from blood. These receptors all come from a woman aged 40 to 50 with rheumatoid arthritis.

The chain couples TRBV6-1 to TRBJ1-2, with D possibly TRBD1 on 5 matching bases. Trimming shortened V by 7 bases and J by 6 bases, and 21 bases separated the two germline ends. Germline V gene lookup returns CDR1 MNHNS and CDR2 SASEGT. The CDR3 is 15 amino acids. CDR3 DNA: TGTGCCAGCATCTTTGACGGGGGACTGGAGAATGGCTACACCTTC. This codes for CASIFDGGLENGYTF.

This clone was observed a handful of times. The V call is TRBV7-6, the J call TRBJ2-1, with a tentative D call TRBD2 (5 bases). From germline, CDR1 is SGHVS and CDR2 FNYEAQ. This CDR3 comprises 13 residues. Deletions cut 6 bases from V and 5 bases from J, with 11 bases between. The CDR3 bases are TGTGCCAGCAGACACTCTAGCAACAATGAGCAGTTCTTC. Its protein is CASRHSSNNEQFF.

V and J are TRBV5-1 and TRBJ2-7; 11 positions match TRBD1. The V and J ends lost 3 bases and 2 bases, in that order; junction bases with no gene match: 13. CDR1 is SGHRS, CDR2 YFSETQ, per germline. This CDR3 contains 18 residues. CDR3 DNA sequence: TGCGCCAGCAGCTCACCTCGGACAGGGGGCCCACCTCCCTACGAGCAGTACTTC. Protein sequence: CASSSPRTGGPPPYEQYF.

The rearrangement links TRBV27 to TRBJ2-5; 11 bases are a match to TRBD1. Germline lookup yields CDR1 MNHEY and CDR2 SMNVEV (reference sequence). V shed 3 bases and J 2 bases; nucleotides not matched to a gene: 8. The CDR3 runs 17 residues. CDR3 DNA sequence: TGTGCCAGCAGTTTGGACCCCGGGGACAGGGGGCAAGAGACCCAGTACTTC. Translating gives CASSLDPGDRGQETQYF.

The J gene is TRBJ2-3, the V gene TRBV11-2, with TRBD1 identical over 7 bases. In germline, CDR1 is SGHAT, CDR2 FQNNGV. The CDR3 length is 15 residues. The V gene end was trimmed by 5 bases and the J gene end by 1 base; junction bases not matched to a gene: 6. CDR3 DNA sequence: TGTGCCAGCAGCGTATGGGACAGCCGCACAGATACGCAGTATTTT. Translation: CASSVWDSRTDTQYF.

This chain links TRBV29-1 with TRBJ2-5, with a weak D call TRBD1 (5 bases). The CDR3 spans 14 residues. Germline V gene data show CDR1 as SQVTM and CDR2 as ANQGSEA. The V gene lost 7 bases and the J gene lost 4 bases, with 19 bases spanning the gap. CDR3 nucleotides: TGCAGCGCCCTCTTAAACACAAGGGGAGAGACCCAGTACTTC. Encoded protein: CSALLNTRGETQYF.

J is TRBJ2-7 and V is TRBV5-1, with a tentative D call TRBD2 (5 bases). CDR3 size: 15 residues. Trimming left V 2 bases short and J 4 bases short, with 16 bases between. Germline-derived CDR1 and CDR2 are SGHRS and YFSETQ. The CDR3 here is CASSLTDAEDYEQYF. CDR3 in DNA: TGCGCCAGCAGCTTAACCGACGCGGAGGATTACGAGCAGTACTTC. The entire variable domain, with the rest obtained from reference TRBV5-1 and TRBJ2-7, is as follows: KAGVTQTPRYLIKTRGQQVTLSCSPISGHRSVSWYQQTPGQGLQFLFEYFSETQRNKGNFPGRFSGRQFSNSRSEMNVSTLELGDSALYLCASSLTDAEDYEQYFGPGTRLTVT.

This clone has more than one count but fewer than ten. This rearrangement joins TRBV5-1 to TRBJ2-7, with D possibly TRBD2 on 5 matching bases. Deletions cut 4 bases from V and 0 bases from J, with 14 bases between. The V gene's germline CDR1 is SGHRS and CDR2 YFSETQ. The length of the CDR3 is 15 residues. The CDR3 region is CASSPGPGTSYEQYF. The DNA for the CDR3 is TGCGCCAGCAGCCCCGGGCCGGGAACCTCCTACGAGCAGTACTTC.

The chain is built from TRBV6-1 and TRBJ2-7, with 8 nucleotides matching TRBD1. Trimming removed 7 bases from V and 0 bases from J; junction bases left unmatched: 8. Germline assignment: CDR1 MNHNS and CDR2 SASEGT. This CDR3 is 15 amino acids long. The DNA of the CDR3 is TGTGCCAGCATCTTGACAGGGGTAGGCTCCTACGAGCAGTACTTC. It codes for CASILTGVGSYEQYF.

This clone has just a few counts. The chain combines TRBV18 with TRBJ2-1, with a possible D match to TRBD2 (7 bases). The V and J ends lost 4 bases and 4 bases respectively, with 20 bases between them. This CDR3 spans 17 amino acids. In germline, CDR1 is KGHSH, CDR2 LQKENI. In nucleotides, the CDR3 is TGTGCCAGCTCACTAGAGGGGGGGACTTCCCCGTACAATGAGCAGTTCTTC. Protein: CASSLEGGTSPYNEQFF.

The chain joins TRBV5-4 to TRBJ2-1; D is perhaps TRBD2 (5 bases). CDR1 and CDR2 (germline): SGHNT, YYREEE (reference sequence). CDR3 length: 14 amino acids. Trimming left V 4 bases short and J 5 bases short, with 13 bases between. CDR3 DNA sequence: TGTGCCAGCAGCCTTTATGGGGAGAACAATGAGCAGTTCTTC. Amino acids: CASSLYGENNEQFF. The full variable domain, rest sourced from reference TRBV5-4 and TRBJ2-1, is ETGVTQSPTHLIKTRGQQVTLRCSSQSGHNTVSWYQQALGQGPQFIFQYYREEENGRGNFPPRFSGLQFPNYSSELNVNALELDDSALYLCASSLYGENNEQFFGPGTRLTVL.

This chain links TRBV7-9 with TRBJ2-3; D is perhaps TRBD2 (6 bases). The CDR3 contains 13 residues. V dropped 5 bases and J dropped 2 bases, with 8 bases sitting between them. Germline V lookup: CDR1 SEHNR, CDR2 FQNEAQ (reference sequence). CDR3 sequence: CASSRDFTDTQYF. In DNA, the CDR3 is TGTGCCAGCAGCCGGGACTTCACAGATACGCAGTATTTT.

The chain combines TRBV7-6 with TRBJ2-2; D gene ambiguous. Trimming pared 4 bases from V and 7 bases from J, leaving 7 bases between. Germline CDR1 is SGHVS and CDR2 is FNYEAQ. The CDR3 length is 12 residues. The DNA for the CDR3 is TGTGCCAGCAGCTCATCAGGCGGGGAGCTGTTTTTT. Residues: CASSSSGGELFF.

The V and J genes are TRBV27 and TRBJ2-5; no reliable D call. Deletions cut 5 bases from V and 5 bases from J, with 15 bases between. CDR1 and CDR2 from the germline V gene are MNHEY and SMNVEV (reference sequence). The CDR3 sequence is 14 residues long. The CDR3 DNA follows: TGTGCCAGCAGTCCCCCCCTGACATTGGAGACCCAGTACTTC. Protein: CASSPPLTLETQYF.

This chain connects TRBV4-1 to TRBJ1-6; 8 nucleotides align to TRBD1. The CDR3 consists of 17 residues. Germline V gene sequence: CDR1 MGHRA, CDR2 YSYEKL. V lost 0 bases to trimming and J lost 14 bases; unmatched junction nucleotides: 15. CDR3 nucleotides: TGCGCCAGCAGCCAAGATGGGTCAGGGGGCGCGATTTCGACCCTCCACTTT. As protein: CASSQDGSGGAISTLHF.

The chain carries TRBV7-6 and TRBJ2-3; 9 positions agree with TRBD2. The CDR3 is made up of 16 amino acids. Germline values: CDR1 SGHVS, CDR2 FNYEAQ. The ends lost 4 bases at V and 4 bases at J; junction bases unmatched: 9. Written as DNA, the CDR3 is TGTGCCAGCAGCTCACTTAGCGGGGGCCCGGCAGATACGCAGTATTTT. It codes for CASSSLSGGPADTQYF.

V gene TRBV27 combines with J gene TRBJ1-1; 8 bases line up with TRBD1. Germline assignment: CDR1 MNHEY and CDR2 SMNVEV (reference sequence). The V segment lost 5 bases and the J segment 1 base; nucleotides outside the gene matches: 3. CDR3 length: 14 residues. The DNA for the CDR3 is TGTGCCAGCAGTGTACAGGGGGGGAACACTGAAGCTTTCTTT. The encoded protein is CASSVQGGNTEAFF.

V gene TRBV11-2 combines with J gene TRBJ1-5, with D perhaps matching TRBD1 (5 bases). Germline V lookup: CDR1 SGHAT, CDR2 FQNNGV. V was cut by 1 base and J by 2 bases, with 9 bases left in between. CDR3 size: 15 residues. CDR3 coding DNA: TGTGCCAGCAGCTTAGTTGGGGGGGGCAATCAGCCCCAGCATTTT. It encodes CASSLVGGGNQPQHF.

Only a few counts were recorded for this clone. J is TRBJ2-2 and V is TRBV4-2; D perhaps matches TRBD2 (5 bases). V lost 0 bases and J 0 bases, leaving 11 bases between the germline ends. Germline V gene sequence: CDR1 LGHNA, CDR2 YNFKEQ. This CDR3 is built from 17 residues. Written as DNA, the CDR3 is TGTGCCAGCAGCCAAGATAGCGACGGATCGAACACCGGGGAGCTGTTTTTT. Residues: CASSQDSDGSNTGELFF.

This clone was counted a single time. The chain employs TRBV7-9 and TRBJ1-3; D not resolved. From germline, CDR1 is SEHNR and CDR2 FQNEAQ (reference sequence). CDR3 size: 15 residues. Trimming pared 4 bases from V and 0 bases from J, leaving 10 bases between. Written as DNA, the CDR3 is TGTGCCAGCAGCTCTCCGGAGACCTCTGGAAACACCATATATTTT. This translates into CASSSPETSGNTIYF.

The rearrangement uses TRBV27 and TRBJ2-1, with TRBD2 matching 7 bases. Trimming cost V 3 bases and J 4 bases; bases outside gene matches: 3. CDR1 is MNHEY and CDR2 is SMNVEV in the germline V gene (reference sequence). The CDR3 spans 14 residues. CDR3 region: CASSFAGAYNEQFF. As DNA, the CDR3 is TGTGCCAGCAGTTTCGCGGGAGCGTACAATGAGCAGTTCTTC.

This clone has only a few counts. The chain employs TRBV4-1 and TRBJ1-2; D gene uncertain. The V gene lost 5 bases and the J gene lost 0 bases, with 7 bases spanning the gap. The CDR3 length is 13 residues. Germline loops: CDR1 MGHRA, CDR2 YSYEKL. CDR3 in DNA: TGCGCCAGCAGCGCCGGTTCTAACTATGGCTACACCTTC. This encodes CASSAGSNYGYTF.

The chain couples TRBV13 to TRBJ2-7, with 7 positions matching TRBD2. V lost 5 bases to trimming and J lost 5 bases; unmatched junction nucleotides: 12. CDR1 is PRHDT and CDR2 is FYEKMQ in the germline V gene (reference sequence). This CDR3 comprises 15 residues. The CDR3 loop reads CASSPTGTKVDEQYF. The CDR3 nucleotides read TGTGCCAGCAGCCCCACGGGGACTAAGGTGGACGAGCAGTACTTC.

CDR3 in DNA: TGTGCCAGCAGCTCCCGTGTTTGGGGCGGGGGCCAAGCAAGAACAGATACGCAGTATTTT. The encoded protein is CASSSRVWGGGQARTDTQYF. The chain couples TRBV13 to TRBJ2-3; possibly TRBD2 for D (7 bases). V lost 4 bases and J lost 3, with 29 bases in between. The CDR3 runs 20 residues. CDR1 and CDR2 (germline): PRHDT, FYEKMQ (reference sequence).

The CDR3 loop reads CASSLARGAGNTIYF. In DNA form, the CDR3 reads TGTGCCAGCAGCTTGGCTCGGGGGGCTGGAAACACCATATATTTT. The chain couples TRBV5-6 to TRBJ1-3; a weak D match, TRBD1 (5 bases). CDR3 size: 15 residues. The V gene lost 0 bases and the J gene lost 2 bases, with 9 bases spanning the gap. Germline V gene lookup returns CDR1 SGHDT and CDR2 YYEEEE.

CDR3 sequence reads: CASSANTDTLGSPLHF. CDR3 bases: TGTGCCAGTAGTGCCAACACGGACACCCTGGGTTCACCCCTCCACTTT. This chain joins TRBV19 and TRBJ1-6; tentative D call: TRBD1 (5 bases). Germline values: CDR1 LNHDA, CDR2 SQIVND (reference sequence). V dropped 5 bases and J dropped 9 bases, with 20 bases sitting between them. This CDR3 contains 16 residues.

The chain employs TRBV6-6 and TRBJ2-3, with 7 bases matching TRBD1. The CDR3 extends over 15 amino acids. Germline V gene data show CDR1 as MNHNY and CDR2 as SVGAGI (reference sequence). J lost 6 bases, V lost 4 bases, and 10 bases had no gene match. The CDR3 bases are TGTGCCAGCAGTTTCATGGACAGGTCTGGCGATACGCAGTATTTT. This sequence encodes CASSFMDRSGDTQYF.

The chain carries TRBV19 and TRBJ1-1; perhaps TRBD1 as D (5 bases). Per the germline V gene, CDR1 is LNHDA and CDR2 is SQIVND (reference sequence). This CDR3 spans 12 amino acids. Deletions cut 7 bases from V and 1 base from J, with 7 bases between. The CDR3 DNA sequence: TGTGCCAGTACCACAGGGAACACTGAAGCTTTCTTT. It translates to CASTTGNTEAFF.

The chain couples TRBV7-9 to TRBJ1-2, with 7 positions matching TRBD1. Germline trimming cut 4 bases from V and 4 bases from J; bases unmatched to any gene: 6. CDR3 length equals 14 residues. The germline V gene encodes CDR1 SEHNR and CDR2 FQNEAQ (reference sequence). CDR3 sequence reads: CASSSLTGVYGYTF. CDR3 DNA sequence: TGTGCCAGCAGCTCCCTTACAGGGGTCTATGGCTACACCTTC.